The 25 T cell receptor beta chains listed next were all sequenced from one sample in a study of early T cells in non-severe SARS-CoV-2 infection. In TCRdb, the 5' RACE reads were re-called with MiXCR into one record per CDR3 protein. The repertoire consists of 25,000 to 30,000 distinct CDR3 sequences, with less than 10% occurring once and the leading ten covering roughly an eighth. Specimen: whole blood. These receptors were collected from an adult who was a healthcare worker with PCR-confirmed SARS-CoV-2 infection or an uninfected control (not recorded which).

The V and J genes are TRBV5-1 and TRBJ2-2, with 8 bases fitting TRBD2. CDR3 length: 17 residues. Germline lookup yields CDR1 SGHRS and CDR2 YFSETQ. After removal of 2 bases from V and 1 base from J, the junction contained 7 bases not matched to a gene. CDR3 sequence (DNA): TGCGCCAGCAGCTTTGGCGGGGGGCCCTGGAACACCGGGGAGCTGTTTTTT. Its translation is CASSFGGGPWNTGELFF.

This clonotype was counted ten times or more. The genes are TRBV30 and TRBJ1-4; D gene uncertain. CDR1 GTSNPN and CDR2 SVGIG come from the germline V gene (reference sequence). The CDR3 spans 13 residues. Trimming stripped 4 bases from V and 6 bases from J, with 12 bases between. The chain's CDR3 is CAWTKKGDEKLFF. The CDR3 region has the DNA TGTGCCTGGACGAAGAAGGGTGATGAAAAACTGTTTTTT.

This chain links TRBV19 with TRBJ2-7; D possibly uses TRBD1 or TRBD2 (6 bases each). V lost 8 bases and J 6 bases, leaving 14 bases between the germline ends. The CDR3 is 12 residues long. Germline lookup yields CDR1 LNHDA and CDR2 SQIVND (reference sequence). The CDR3: CASQSGGREQYF. Here the CDR3 DNA reads TGTGCCAGTCAGAGTGGGGGGCGCGAGCAGTACTTC.

The table lists this clonotype with many counts. This rearrangement joins TRBV6-2 or TRBV6-3 to TRBJ2-1; TRBD2 matches at 14 bases. Germline CDR1 reads MNHEY; CDR2 reads SVGEGT. The CDR3 consists of 18 residues. J gave up 8 bases and V 7 bases, and 16 bases lay outside the gene matches. CDR3 in amino acids: CASTARGLAGGMGHEQFF. The CDR3 nucleotides read TGTGCCAGCACCGCGCGAGGACTAGCGGGGGGAATGGGGCATGAGCAGTTCTTC.

This clonotype has just a few counts. One junction end disagrees with the germline gene, perhaps due to a read error. This chain connects TRBV20-1 to TRBJ1-2; possible D gene TRBD1, 6 bases. The CDR3 sequence is 12 residues long. CDR1 DFQATT and CDR2 SNEGSKA come from the germline V gene (reference sequence). The CDR3 here is CSARANREAFLF. The CDR3 region has the DNA TGCAGTGCTAGAGCAAACAGGGAGGCTTTCCTCTTC.

The sample holds many counts of this clonotype. The chain links TRBV29-1 to TRBJ2-7, with D perhaps matching TRBD2 (6 bases). CDR3 length equals 12 residues. Per the germline V gene, CDR1 is SQVTM and CDR2 is ANQGSEA. V was trimmed by 6 bases and J by 3 bases, leaving 12 bases between them. CDR3: CSVHGGDYEQYF. CDR3 sequence (DNA): TGCAGCGTGCACGGGGGAGACTACGAGCAGTACTTC.

This clonotype was recorded many times. The V gene is TRBV2, the J gene TRBJ1-4, with 9 bases identical to TRBD1. The CDR3 is made up of 15 amino acids. Germline V gene sequence: CDR1 SNHLY, CDR2 FYNNEI. J lost 7 bases, V lost 5 bases, and 8 bases had no gene match. The DNA for the CDR3 is TGTGCCAGCAGTAATCCCGGGACAGGGACTGAAAAACTGTTTTTT. Protein product: CASSNPGTGTEKLFF.

This clonotype was observed many times. This chain connects TRBV5-1 to TRBJ1-1; D call uncertain. The CDR3 totals 13 residues. CDR1 and CDR2 from the germline V gene are SGHRS and YFSETQ. V was trimmed by 4 bases and J by 4 bases, leaving 11 bases between them. CDR3 nucleotide sequence: TGCGCCAGCAGCGTTAACTGGGGCACTGAAGCTTTCTTT. Translating it yields CASSVNWGTEAFF. Using reference TRBV5-1 and TRBJ1-1 for the parts outside the CDR3, the full variable domain is KAGVTQTPRYLIKTRGQQVTLSCSPISGHRSVSWYQQTPGQGLQFLFEYFSETQRNKGNFPGRFSGRQFSNSRSEMNVSTLELGDSALYLCASSVNWGTEAFFGQGTRLTVV.

This clonotype was picked up many times. The chain joins TRBV2 to TRBJ2-2; 7 nucleotides agree with TRBD1. The CDR3 is 16 residues long. The V gene's germline CDR1 is SNHLY and CDR2 FYNNEI. V lost 9 bases to trimming and J lost 0 bases; unmatched junction nucleotides: 10. In DNA, the CDR3 is TGTGCCAGAGATGACAGGGTAGTGCCGAACACCGGGGAGCTGTTTTTT. As protein: CARDDRVVPNTGELFF.

This clonotype appeared a few times. This chain joins TRBV6-2 or TRBV6-3 and TRBJ1-4; a possible D gene is TRBD1 (6 bases). The CDR3 contains 16 residues. Germline loops: CDR1 MNHEY, CDR2 SVGEGT. V lost 6 bases, J lost 10 bases, and 24 bases lay in between. The CDR3 spells CASRPQLQGSSGKLFF. CDR3 sequence (DNA): TGTGCCAGCAGACCGCAGTTACAGGGATCATCTGGAAAACTGTTTTTT.

This clonotype was recorded at least ten times. The rearrangement links TRBV18 to TRBJ2-5, with 10 bases fitting TRBD1. Losses at the gene ends were 4 bases for V and 2 bases for J; bases not matched to a gene: 4. The CDR3 runs to 15 residues. The germline CDR1 and CDR2 sequences are KGHSH and LQKENI. In DNA form, the CDR3 reads TGTGCCAGCTCACGGGACAGGGGCGGGCAAGAGACCCAGTACTTC. Translation: CASSRDRGGQETQYF.

This clonotype was seen at least ten times. This rearrangement joins TRBV5-1 to TRBJ2-1, with unresolved D. The germline V and J ends were trimmed by 0 bases and 5 bases, with 6 bases remaining between them. The CDR3 is made up of 13 amino acids. CDR1 is SGHRS and CDR2 is YFSETQ in the germline V gene. The CDR3 DNA sequence: TGCGCCAGCAGCTTGGTCCCAGACAATGAGCAGTTCTTC. It encodes CASSLVPDNEQFF.

The table lists this clonotype with many counts. The rearrangement uses TRBV20-1 and TRBJ1-4, with D tentatively TRBD1 (5 bases). Trimming removed 5 bases from V and 8 bases from J, with 9 bases in between. Germline V gene sequence: CDR1 DFQATT, CDR2 SNEGSKA (reference sequence). The CDR3 has 11 amino acids. CDR3 region: CSAWGEEKLFF. The CDR3 DNA sequence: TGCAGTGCTTGGGGGGAGGAAAAACTGTTTTTT.

This clonotype was counted many times. CDR3 DNA: TGTGCCAGCAGAACATATTCCTACGAGCAGTACTTC. The encoded protein is CASRTYSYEQYF. This chain uses TRBV6-1 with TRBJ2-7; D remains ambiguous. The CDR3 sequence is 12 residues long. The V and J ends lost 6 bases and 1 base respectively, with 7 bases between them. Germline-derived CDR1 and CDR2 are MNHNS and SASEGT.

This clonotype appeared many times. J is TRBJ2-7 and V is TRBV29-1; the D gene is possibly TRBD1 (6 bases). This CDR3 comprises 13 residues. V was cut by 3 bases and J by 2 bases, with 11 bases left in between. Germline V gives CDR1 SQVTM, CDR2 ANQGSEA. CDR3 sequence: CSVEDSATYEQYF. CDR3 nucleotides: TGCAGCGTTGAGGACAGCGCGACCTACGAGCAGTACTTC.

In its sample, this clonotype was seen a few times. The V and J genes are TRBV29-1 and TRBJ2-7; no reliable D call. CDR1 SQVTM and CDR2 ANQGSEA come from the germline V gene. There are 11 residues in the CDR3. Trimming took off 6 bases at V and 2 bases at J, with 8 bases between the two ends. The DNA for the CDR3 is TGCAGCGTGAGGCTGACCTACGAGCAGTACTTC. Protein product: CSVRLTYEQYF.

This clonotype was found many times. This chain connects TRBV7-3 to TRBJ2-1; unclear D gene. Looked up from germline, CDR1 is SGHTA and CDR2 is FQGTGA. CDR3 length: 13 residues. With 1 base removed from V and 12 bases from J, the gap between germline ends came to 13 bases. The CDR3 DNA is TGTGCCAGCAGCTTAAATATCGGGCTTGGGCAGTTCTTC. It encodes CASSLNIGLGQFF.

The table lists this clonotype with many counts. This rearrangement joins TRBV10-3 to TRBJ2-3; D remains ambiguous. Germline V gene sequence: CDR1 ENHRY, CDR2 SYGVKD. V was trimmed by 5 bases and J by 6 bases, leaving 9 bases between them. CDR3 length equals 12 residues. CDR3 protein: CAISSPSDTQYF. The CDR3, as DNA: TGTGCCATCAGTTCTCCCTCCGATACGCAGTATTTT.

The sample holds many counts of this clonotype. The chain recombines TRBV20-1 with TRBJ2-5; maybe TRBD1 (6 bases). V lost 7 bases, J lost 1 base, and 19 bases lay in between. CDR1 is DFQATT, CDR2 SNEGSKA, per germline (reference sequence). This CDR3 spans 15 amino acids. The CDR3: CSVPLGRGSQETQYF. For the CDR3, the DNA is TGCAGTGTCCCCCTTGGCAGGGGATCCCAAGAGACCCAGTACTTC.

J is TRBJ2-1 and V is TRBV2; D gene uncertain. The length of the CDR3 is 11 residues. From germline, CDR1 is SNHLY and CDR2 FYNNEI. V was cut by 7 bases and J by 5 bases, with 6 bases left in between. The CDR3 loop is CASTVNNEQFF. CDR3 DNA: TGTGCCAGCACGGTGAACAATGAGCAGTTCTTC.

This clonotype was detected ten times or more. The J gene is TRBJ2-7, the V gene TRBV20-1; no reliable D call. There are 14 residues in the CDR3. Germline assignment: CDR1 DFQATT and CDR2 SNEGSKA (reference sequence). The V gene lost 6 bases and the J gene lost 1 base, with 16 bases spanning the gap. CDR3 DNA: TGCAGTGCATTTGACCGAAGAGCATCCTACGAGCAGTACTTC. Translated, it gives CSAFDRRASYEQYF.

This clonotype was observed many times. The chain has TRBV21-1 and TRBJ2-7; the table calls TRBD2, which could not be checked here. TRBV21-1 is a pseudogene segment. This CDR3 spans 13 amino acids. CDR3 sequence reads: CASPIRRTYEQYF. In nucleotides, the CDR3 is TGTGCCAGCCCGATCCGGAGGACCTACGAGCAGTACTTC.

This clonotype was seen at least ten times. The CDR3 reads CASTLGGLQYF. The DNA for the CDR3 is TGTGCCAGCACCCTCGGGGGACTACAGTACTTC. This chain links TRBV6-6 with TRBJ2-7, with 7 bases that match TRBD2. The CDR3 sequence is 11 residues long. Unmatched junction bases numbered 7, after V lost 7 bases and J lost 10 bases. Germline values: CDR1 MNHNY, CDR2 SVGAGI (reference sequence).

The V and J genes are TRBV3-1 and TRBJ2-4; D uncertain. The CDR3 totals 17 residues. The V gene lost 1 base and the J gene lost 0 bases, with 13 bases spanning the gap. Per the germline V gene, CDR1 is LGHDT and CDR2 is YNNKEL (reference sequence). CDR3 DNA sequence: TGTGCCAGCAGCCAAGGGGATCTGGGCATAGCCAAAAACATTCAGTACTTC. Translation gives CASSQGDLGIAKNIQYF.

This clonotype was picked up many times. The V gene is TRBV7-6, the J gene TRBJ1-1; no clear D. The CDR3 covers 14 residues. Trimming cost V 7 bases and J 5 bases, with 17 bases left between them. Germline V gives CDR1 SGHVS, CDR2 FNYEAQ. The CDR3 DNA sequence: TGTGCCAGCAAAGGGTTTATAAGGCGGACTGAAGCTTTCTTT. This sequence encodes CASKGFIRRTEAFF.